The rows below give T cell receptor beta chains drawn from one sample of a study of T cell repertoires in cytomegalovirus infection. TCRdb re-called the reads with MiXCR, one entry per CDR3 protein. The data contain around 320,000 distinct CDR3 sequences, over 7.5% of them singletons. The sequenced material came from PBMCs. These receptors originate from a human donor in good health (CMV status not recorded). Some clones in this sample may be carry-over from other donors' samples. Each CDR3 is given without its conserved first and last residue. D genes are given only for firm matches.

J: TRBJ2-1; D: -; V: TRBV7-3; CDR3: ASSLRLGRGYNEQF
J: TRBJ1-6; D: TRBD1; V: TRBV7-2; CDR3: ASSAWTGNSPLH
J: TRBJ2-3; D: TRBD2; V: TRBV20-1; CDR3: SAIQGRDPRDTQY
J: TRBJ2-3; D: -; V: TRBV7-8; CDR3: ASSPLGAPDTQY
J: TRBJ1-6; D: -; V: TRBV5-1; CDR3: ASSFGRSSYNSPLH
J: TRBJ2-7; D: -; V: TRBV12-3/TRBV12-4; CDR3: ASSLGIDRGQY
J: TRBJ1-2; D: TRBD1; V: TRBV5-1; CDR3: ASSPGTGSPNYGYT
J: TRBJ1-1; D: TRBD1; V: TRBV7-6; CDR3: ASSLGRQGTNTEAF
J: TRBJ1-6; D: TRBD1; V: TRBV12-3/TRBV12-4; CDR3: ASSRDRVVSPLH
J: TRBJ1-2; D: -; V: TRBV20-1; CDR3: SASRGDNANYGYT
J: TRBJ2-3; D: -; V: TRBV15; CDR3: ATTPVAGDTQY
J: TRBJ2-1; D: TRBD1; V: TRBV7-6; CDR3: ASRPDRLSYNEQF
J: TRBJ2-7; D: -; V: TRBV20-1; CDR3: SARGPGAQY
J: TRBJ2-6; D: -; V: TRBV7-2; CDR3: ASSLEASRTFANSGANVLT
J: TRBJ2-5; D: TRBD2; V: TRBV20-1; CDR3: SARGLAGGRTVSETQY
J: TRBJ2-3; D: -; V: TRBV4-1; CDR3: ASSQERNYPADTQY
J: TRBJ2-2; D: TRBD2; V: TRBV5-1; CDR3: ASSYSGRRTGELF
J: TRBJ2-2; D: TRBD2; V: TRBV6-1; CDR3: ASSSGTRTGELF
J: TRBJ2-3; D: -; V: TRBV25-1; CDR3: ASSDVGGLRTDTQY
J: TRBJ1-1; D: -; V: TRBV25-1; CDR3: ASSDGGAEAF
J: TRBJ1-1; D: -; V: TRBV20-1; CDR3: SARSQGSLNTEAF
J: TRBJ2-1; D: -; V: TRBV7-3; CDR3: ASSPSPQGTEQF
J: TRBJ2-5; D: -; V: TRBV6-5; CDR3: ASSYEGVAQETQY
J: TRBJ2-1; D: -; V: TRBV4-3; CDR3: ASSQDSPGASSYNEQF
J: TRBJ2-1; D: -; V: TRBV28; CDR3: ASSLGRFEGEQF
J: TRBJ2-5; D: TRBD2; V: TRBV2; CDR3: ASSSGNQETQY
J: TRBJ2-1; D: -; V: TRBV19; CDR3: ASSIGRESYNEQF
J: TRBJ2-1; D: TRBD2; V: TRBV4-1; CDR3: ASSQDAGVGNNEQF
J: TRBJ1-6; D: -; V: TRBV20-1; CDR3: SARDKDSLNSPLH
J: TRBJ1-4; D: TRBD1; V: TRBV6-6; CDR3: ASSYARDRGRRNEKLF
J: TRBJ2-2; D: TRBD2; V: TRBV5-4; CDR3: ASSLSSGRTGELF
J: TRBJ2-2; D: TRBD1; V: TRBV7-2; CDR3: ASSRRTGANTGELF
J: TRBJ1-2; D: -; V: TRBV7-6; CDR3: ASSWGGQPNYGYT
J: TRBJ2-1; D: -; V: TRBV7-6; CDR3: ASSLNVARSNEQF
J: TRBJ1-1; D: -; V: TRBV6-1; CDR3: ASGTRLEAF
J: TRBJ2-7; D: TRBD1; V: TRBV7-8; CDR3: ASSRGQFYEQY
J: TRBJ2-1; D: TRBD2; V: TRBV7-3; CDR3: ASSLTGERGPHNEQF
J: TRBJ2-1; D: -; V: TRBV7-2; CDR3: ASSPEGASGGQF
J: TRBJ1-1; D: TRBD1; V: TRBV20-1; CDR3: SARTGNFMNTEAF
J: TRBJ2-7; D: -; V: TRBV12-3/TRBV12-4; CDR3: ASSFGTISYEQY
J: TRBJ2-7; D: TRBD2; V: TRBV7-9; CDR3: ASSPGGSGRSYEQY
J: TRBJ2-1; D: -; V: TRBV20-1; CDR3: SARDVLGDYNEQF